This T cell receptor beta chain emerged from a study of blood T cell repertoires in COVID-19. As for the study in general: Material from acute and convalescent COVID-19 was sourced from the United States, Italy and Spain. Sources were T cells, B-cell-depleted T cells, or PBMCs; the material itself was cDNA or gDNA.

Profiling relied on immunoSEQ multiplex PCR, and the TCRdb table lists in-frame clones only, not all of them. The data show fewer than 250,000 clones, just under 90% seen once. This TCR was sampled from a man aged 30 to 39 with COVID-19, enrolled during active disease. Sequencing used peripheral blood.

The CDR3 nucleotides are TGTGCCAGCAGTGAAGCGGGCGGGGGGGAATACGAGCAGTACTTC. This encodes CASSEAGGGEYEQYF. V gene TRBV6-1 combines with J gene TRBJ2-7, with 9 bases aligning to TRBD2. The CDR3 has 15 amino acids. J gave up 4 bases and V 0 bases, and 4 bases lay outside the gene matches. Germline V lookup: CDR1 MNHNS, CDR2 SASEGT.